This paragraph reports one TCR beta chain. What antigen it recognizes has not been identified. Per-base qualities were not stored, and no clone one base away is much larger. Library preparation employed the immunoSEQ multiplex PCR assay. The multiplex PCR relied on a mix of 60 forward primers for TCR Vbeta segments and 13 reverse primers for TCR Jbeta segments. The CDR3 region of rearranged TCR beta genes was amplified from genomic DNA with a multiplex PCR assay. The amplified TCR beta libraries were sequenced on the Illumina HiSeq System as 87-base-pair reads. On the authors' methods: Across the 600 to 700 repertoires, a later analysis counted tens of millions of unique TCR beta chains, some 11 million of which were shared by at least two donors. Raw reads were error-corrected and collapsed into unique sequences with a nearest-neighbor algorithm that merged closely related sequences to remove PCR and sequencing errors. Alignment of CDR3 sequences to IMGT reference sequences was used to assign V, D and J gene segments. For a sequence to be retained, a match of at least six nucleotides was required to both a V gene segment and a J gene segment. Rearrangements were called productive when the CDR3 lacked stop codons and stayed in frame with V and J; all others were non-productive. CDR3 was defined by IMGT convention, running from the second conserved V-encoded cysteine to the conserved J-encoded phenylalanine. The earlier analysis of fewer than 700 of the donors excluded sequences that lacked an unambiguous match to a single V gene segment. In an earlier analysis of 587 of the donors, V segments were called functional above 56.7% productive rearrangements and were called segregating when the between-donor standard deviation exceeded 5%. A statistical classification framework was developed to diagnose cytomegalovirus status using the catalog of TCR beta chain sequences. In a later analysis, TCR nucleotide sequences were compared against IMGT/GENE-DB human TR gene sequences so that V and J genes could be assigned. A later analysis assigned CDR3 sequences and most-parsimonious VDJ recombination scenarios with the TCRdist pipeline. A later analysis defined each TCR beta chain by its CDR3 amino acid sequence plus V-gene family, and excluded reads lacking a unique V-gene family. As a way to deal with suspected cross-contamination and a sequencing artifact, a later analysis dropped approximately 590 nucleotide sequences that were highly shared and had low generation probability. In a later analysis, a clonal expansion index was calculated for each public chain from normalized within-repertoire ranks of inferred template counts. In a later analysis, generation probabilities were computed using a VDJ recombination model fitted to out-of-frame rearrangements, and the results were checked against IGoR. Hypergeometric tests were used in a later analysis to score TCR-TCR, TCR-HLA and TCR-CMV co-occurrence, with a repertoire-size bias correction applied to the TCR pairs. In a later analysis, false discovery rates were estimated by permuting HLA or CMV assignments 20 times. In a later analysis, co-occurring TCRs were grouped using DBSCAN, with TCRdist sequence similarity added in when clustering inside HLA-allele-positive subsets. Co-occurrence clustering excluded repertoires with fewer than 30,000 or more than 120,000 public chains, plus five with anomalous nucleotide sharing. As stored in TCRdb, this immuneACCESS dataset retains in-frame rearrangements with V and J assigned. A fraction of the clones does not appear; measured against another copy, unresolved V genes explain less than half of the discrepancy, and the remainder lacks a known reason. V and J calls and clone size come straight from that table; D and trimming were deduced from the DNA. The sample data list 200,000 to 250,000 clones, and less than 85% of these were observed just once. 0.6% to 0.65% of the sample is held by the ten biggest clonotypes.

The cohort consisted of hundreds of healthy bone marrow donors. Cohort members were all nominally healthy when sampled, although unrecorded immune exposures were likely present. The donor was CMV seronegative and was included in the group of around 320 seronegative cohort members. A peripheral blood sample was collected from each donor, and TCR beta sequencing was performed on peripheral blood mononuclear cells. Genomic DNA was extracted from the blood cell samples with the Qiagen DNeasy Blood Extraction Kit. V and J are trimmed by 4 bases and 8 bases, and the gene matches miss 14 bases of the junction. The germline V gene specifies SGHRS as CDR1 and YFSETQ as CDR2. The CDR3, cysteine through phenylalanine, is 17 amino acids long. Only the CDR3 region is kept as DNA, spanning 51 bases read in frame from base 1. The record originates from a study of cytomegalovirus exposure and HLA in healthy donors (TCRdb year 2017). Broadly, across the study: An earlier analysis of 587 of the donors reported under 300 Gb of sequence data and 95 million to 130 million unique TCR beta sequences obtained from about 179 million T cells. An early release that covered several hundred HLA-typed donors contained about 290 gigabases of sequencing data and tens of millions of unique TCR sequences. Of the 350 to 450 genotyped donors, approximately 83% fell in the genetic ancestry cluster associated with self-reported Caucasian donors. The aim of the study was to test whether cataloging public T cell receptors could identify signatures of past pathogen exposure. The study profiled the T cell repertoires of 500 to 800 subjects by immunosequencing and related them to cytomegalovirus serostatus. A separate validation cohort of 100 to 150 different subjects was used in addition to the 666-subject first cohort. The study combined high-throughput TCR immunosequencing, statistical association of individual TCRs with disease status, and machine learning to predict cytomegalovirus infection status. A later analysis re-examined previously published TCR beta repertoires from more than 550 donors and added high-resolution HLA genotyping to investigate patterns of TCR occurrence. Rather than drawing on any new phenotypic data, the later analysis identified candidate immune exposures from TCR beta sequences and the way those sequences occurred across donors. An earlier analysis of 587 of the donors used high-throughput TCR beta sequencing to judge whether each TCR beta V gene segment behaved as functional or pseudogenic. Donor age, sex, ethnicity and CMV serostatus were compiled together with the repertoire data. In a later genetic analysis, genome-wide SNP genotypes for about three fifths of the 666 donors were used, and that subset was treated as a discovery cohort. Every discovery cohort repertoire had been produced on one sequencing platform. HLA typing covered class I and class II loci at four-digit resolution. The number of donors typed differed by locus, with 629-630 for A, B, C, DRB1 and DQB1, more than 500 for DQA1, some 570 for DPA1, and some 450 for DPB1. Because of strong linkage in the cohort, roughly five DR-DQ haplotypes were treated as single units for association and clustering. Among 300 to 500 genotyped donors of the cohort, an average of roughly 230,000 unique TCR beta nucleotide sequences was sequenced per donor, of which 15% to 20% were non-productive.

General study outcomes and caveats: An earlier analysis of around 500 of the donors showed that most TCR beta V segments appeared in productive rearrangements either about 87% or about 30% of the time, which broadly matched IMGT annotations. Roughly uniform sequencing depth across donors was assumed in presence/absence analyses, although this assumption may not hold. A further reported finding was that TCR beta sequences accurately predicted the HLA-A and HLA-B alleles for most subjects in the first cohort. The study listed approximately 150 TCR beta chains as associated with cytomegalovirus. In both the original and validation cohorts, the classifier was reported to diagnose cytomegalovirus status with high specificity and sensitivity. Some IMGT-functional V segments, including TRBV6-2 and TRBV6-3, could not be distinguished by the 87-base-pair reads and were therefore excluded. According to a later analysis, most CMV-associated TCR beta chains appeared to be HLA-restricted, and the HLA associations seemed to be driven largely by CMV exposure. In a later genetic analysis, fewer N-insertions in productive TCRs were reported among donors in an Asian-associated ancestry cluster than the roughly 640-donor mean. In a later genetic analysis, a missense DCLRE1C variant was associated with V-gene and J-gene trimming of TCR beta chains, and the association was replicated in an independent cohort. For the cohort, immune exposure information was limited to CMV serostatus. In a later analysis, HLA-associated TCR beta chains were found to be more clonally expanded and to have lower generation probabilities than equally common non-associated chains. Linkage disequilibrium might explain the correlated functional status among segregating V segments, but an unknown experimental factor could not be excluded. Because counts were too low, seventeen rarely observed V segments, including chromosome 9 orphons, were excluded from the earlier analysis of several hundred of the donors. While some public TCRs were present in many individuals, most TCR sequences turned up only very rarely across donors. Several of the top co-occurrence clusters appeared to be linked to parvovirus B19, influenza, CMV and Epstein-Barr virus, according to a later analysis. Because HLA typing was unavailable for some donors at each locus, only the typed subset was used in association tests. Strong co-occurrence of HLA alleles, especially DR and DQ, made assigning TCR associations to individual alleles difficult. A later analysis associated around 16,000 TCR beta sequences with specific HLA alleles at a false discovery rate of 0.05. In a later analysis, the rate of TCR association differed among HLA loci, with DRB1 alleles having the most associated TCRs and HLA-C alleles having the fewest. Only TCR beta chains were sequenced in this cohort, and the absence of alpha or paired-chain data limited detectable features. According to the authors, the approach could potentially be generalized to other disease states and immunological phenotypes. In vitro tests confirmed that a few of the cytomegalovirus-associated TCR beta chains recognize cytomegalovirus antigens. A group of highly shared sequence variants was considered likely to be a technical artifact of the sequencing pipeline.

Recombination joined TRBV5-1 with TRBJ2-1; 11 central bases correspond to TRBD2. The material sequenced was PBMCs. The origin of this receptor is a man between 18 and 35 years old in good health and CMV-seronegative. The CDR3 reads as follows: CASSLGIAGGVRDEQFF. DNA sequence: TGCGCCAGCAGCCTAGGTATAGCGGGAGGGGTGAGGGATGAGCAGTTCTTC.